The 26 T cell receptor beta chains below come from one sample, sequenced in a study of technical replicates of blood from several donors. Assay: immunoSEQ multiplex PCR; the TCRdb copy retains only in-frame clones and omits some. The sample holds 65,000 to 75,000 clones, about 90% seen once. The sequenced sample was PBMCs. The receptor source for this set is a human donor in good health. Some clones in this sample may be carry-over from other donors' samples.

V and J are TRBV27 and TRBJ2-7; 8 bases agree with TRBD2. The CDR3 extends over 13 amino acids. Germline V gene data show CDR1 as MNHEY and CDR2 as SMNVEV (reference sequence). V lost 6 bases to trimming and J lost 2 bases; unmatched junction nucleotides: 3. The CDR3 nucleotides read TGTGCCAGCAGCGCGGGAGGCCCCTACGAGCAGTACTTC. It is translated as CASSAGGPYEQYF.

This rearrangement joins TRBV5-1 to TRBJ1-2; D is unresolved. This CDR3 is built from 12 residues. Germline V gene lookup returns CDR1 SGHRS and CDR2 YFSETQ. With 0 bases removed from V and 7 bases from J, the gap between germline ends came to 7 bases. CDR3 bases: TGCGCCAGCAGCTTGGATATCGGTGGCTACACCTTC. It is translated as CASSLDIGGYTF. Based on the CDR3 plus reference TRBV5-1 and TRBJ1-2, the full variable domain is KAGVTQTPRYLIKTRGQQVTLSCSPISGHRSVSWYQQTPGQGLQFLFEYFSETQRNKGNFPGRFSGRQFSNSRSEMNVSTLELGDSALYLCASSLDIGGYTFGSGTRLTVV.

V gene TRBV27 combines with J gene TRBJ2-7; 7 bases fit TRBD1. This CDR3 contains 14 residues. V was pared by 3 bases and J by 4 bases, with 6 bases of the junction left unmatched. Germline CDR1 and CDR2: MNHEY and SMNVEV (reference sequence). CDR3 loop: CASSLGQGEYEQYF. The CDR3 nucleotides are TGTGCCAGCAGTTTGGGGCAGGGGGAATACGAGCAGTACTTC.

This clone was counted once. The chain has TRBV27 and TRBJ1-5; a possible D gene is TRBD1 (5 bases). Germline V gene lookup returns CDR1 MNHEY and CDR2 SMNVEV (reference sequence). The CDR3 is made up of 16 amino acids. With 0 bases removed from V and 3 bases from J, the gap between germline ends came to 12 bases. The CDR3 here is CASSLSAGGDNQPQHF. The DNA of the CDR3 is TGTGCCAGCAGTTTATCGGCCGGGGGAGACAATCAGCCCCAGCATTTT.

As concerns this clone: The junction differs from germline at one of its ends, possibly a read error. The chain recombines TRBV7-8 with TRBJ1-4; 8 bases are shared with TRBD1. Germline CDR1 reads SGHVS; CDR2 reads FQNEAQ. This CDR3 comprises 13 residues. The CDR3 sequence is CASSLTGQGLLNF. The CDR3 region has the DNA TGTGCCAGCAGCCTAACCGGACAGGGCTTACTAAATTTT. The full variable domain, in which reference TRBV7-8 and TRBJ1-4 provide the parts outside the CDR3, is GAGVSQSPRYKVAKRGQDVALRCDPISGHVSLFWYQQALGQGPEFLTYFQNEAQLDKSGLPSDRFFAERPEGSVSTLKIQRTQQEDSAVYLCASSLTGQGLLNFGSGTQLSVL.

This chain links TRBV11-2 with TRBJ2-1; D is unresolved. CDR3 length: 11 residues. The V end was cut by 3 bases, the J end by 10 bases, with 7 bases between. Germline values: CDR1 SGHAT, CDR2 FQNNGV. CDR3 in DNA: TGTGCCAGCAGCTTCCTTTCCGAGCAGTTCTTC. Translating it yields CASSFLSEQFF.

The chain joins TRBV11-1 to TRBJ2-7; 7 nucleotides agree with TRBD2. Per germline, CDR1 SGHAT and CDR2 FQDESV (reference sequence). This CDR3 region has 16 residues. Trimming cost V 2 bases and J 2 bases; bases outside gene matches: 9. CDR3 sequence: CASSLWGGSGAYEQYF. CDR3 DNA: TGTGCCAGCAGCTTATGGGGGGGATCGGGCGCCTACGAGCAGTACTTC.

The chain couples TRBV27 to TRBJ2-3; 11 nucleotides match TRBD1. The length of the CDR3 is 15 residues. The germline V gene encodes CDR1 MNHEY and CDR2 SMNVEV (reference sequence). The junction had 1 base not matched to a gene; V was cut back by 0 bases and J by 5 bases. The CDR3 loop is CASSLSGTGGDTQYF. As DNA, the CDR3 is TGTGCCAGCAGTTTATCGGGGACAGGGGGAGATACGCAGTATTTT.

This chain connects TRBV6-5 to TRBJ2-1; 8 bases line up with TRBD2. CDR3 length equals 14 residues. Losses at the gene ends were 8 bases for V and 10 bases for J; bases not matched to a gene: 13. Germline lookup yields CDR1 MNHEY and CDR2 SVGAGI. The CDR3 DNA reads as TGTGCCAGCGCGCTCCGGGGGGGAGGCGTGGAGCAGTTCTTC. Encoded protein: CASALRGGGVEQFF.

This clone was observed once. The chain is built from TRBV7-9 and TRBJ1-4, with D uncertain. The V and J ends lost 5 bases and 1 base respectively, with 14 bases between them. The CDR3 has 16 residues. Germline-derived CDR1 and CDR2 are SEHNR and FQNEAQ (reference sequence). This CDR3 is CASSPGVGGTNEKLFF. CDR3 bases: TGTGCCAGCAGCCCCGGGGTAGGAGGAACTAATGAAAAACTGTTTTTT.

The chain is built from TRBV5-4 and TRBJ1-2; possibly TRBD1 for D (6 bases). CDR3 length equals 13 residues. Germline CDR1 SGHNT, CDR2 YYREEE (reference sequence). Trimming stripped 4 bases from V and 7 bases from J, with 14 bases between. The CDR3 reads CASSPRGPSGYTF. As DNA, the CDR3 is TGTGCCAGCAGCCCCAGGGGCCCGTCTGGCTACACCTTC.

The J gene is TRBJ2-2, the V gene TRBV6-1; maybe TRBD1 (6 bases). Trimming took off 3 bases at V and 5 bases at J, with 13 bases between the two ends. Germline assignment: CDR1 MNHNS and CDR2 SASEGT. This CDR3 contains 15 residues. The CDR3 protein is CASSDWQGKTGELFF. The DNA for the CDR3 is TGTGCCAGCAGTGATTGGCAGGGGAAGACCGGGGAGCTGTTTTTT.

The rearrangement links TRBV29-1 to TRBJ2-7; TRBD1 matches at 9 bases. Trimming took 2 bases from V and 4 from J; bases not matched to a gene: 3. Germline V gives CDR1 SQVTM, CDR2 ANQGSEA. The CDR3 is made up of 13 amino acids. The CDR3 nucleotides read TGCAGCGTTGAAACAGGGGGCGTTTACGAGCAGTACTTC. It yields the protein CSVETGGVYEQYF.

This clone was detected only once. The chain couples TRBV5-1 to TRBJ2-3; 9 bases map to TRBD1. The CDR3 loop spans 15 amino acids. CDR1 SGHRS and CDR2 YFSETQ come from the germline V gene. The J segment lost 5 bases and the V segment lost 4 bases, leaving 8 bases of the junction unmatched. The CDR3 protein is CASSRGTGREDTQYF. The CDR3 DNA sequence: TGCGCCAGCAGCCGGGGGACAGGGAGGGAAGATACGCAGTATTTT.

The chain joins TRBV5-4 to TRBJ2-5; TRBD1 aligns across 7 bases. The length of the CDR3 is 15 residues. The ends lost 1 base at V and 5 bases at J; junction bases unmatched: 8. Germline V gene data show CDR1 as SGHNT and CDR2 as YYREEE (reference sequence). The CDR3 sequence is CASSLKGALRETQYF. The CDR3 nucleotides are TGTGCCAGCAGCTTGAAGGGGGCTCTTCGGGAGACCCAGTACTTC. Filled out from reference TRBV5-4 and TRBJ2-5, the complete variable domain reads ETGVTQSPTHLIKTRGQQVTLRCSSQSGHNTVSWYQQALGQGPQFIFQYYREEENGRGNFPPRFSGLQFPNYSSELNVNALELDDSALYLCASSLKGALRETQYFGPGTRLLVL.

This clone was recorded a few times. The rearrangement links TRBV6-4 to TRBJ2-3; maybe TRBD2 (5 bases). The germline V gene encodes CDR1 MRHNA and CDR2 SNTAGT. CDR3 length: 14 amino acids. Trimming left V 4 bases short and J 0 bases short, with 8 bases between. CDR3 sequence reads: CASSGGDSTDTQYF. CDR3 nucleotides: TGTGCCAGCAGTGGGGGAGACAGCACAGATACGCAGTATTTT.

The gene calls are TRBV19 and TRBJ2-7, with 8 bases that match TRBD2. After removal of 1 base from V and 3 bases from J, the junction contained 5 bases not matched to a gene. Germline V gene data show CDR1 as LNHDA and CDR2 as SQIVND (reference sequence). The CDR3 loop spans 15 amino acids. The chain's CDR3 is CASSIAGGPFYEQYF. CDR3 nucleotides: TGTGCCAGTAGTATAGCGGGAGGGCCTTTCTACGAGCAGTACTTC.

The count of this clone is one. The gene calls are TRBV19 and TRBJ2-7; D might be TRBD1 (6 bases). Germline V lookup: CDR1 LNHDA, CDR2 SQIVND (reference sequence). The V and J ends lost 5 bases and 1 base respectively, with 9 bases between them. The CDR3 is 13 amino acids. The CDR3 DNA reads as TGTGCCAGTAGTCTACAGGGATCCTACGAGCAGTACTTC. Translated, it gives CASSLQGSYEQYF. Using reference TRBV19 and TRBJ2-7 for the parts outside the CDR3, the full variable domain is DGGITQSPKYLFRKEGQNVTLSCEQNLNHDAMYWYRQDPGQGLRLIYYSQIVNDFQKGDIAEGYSVSREKKESFPLTVTSAQKNPTAFYLCASSLQGSYEQYFGPGTRLTVT.

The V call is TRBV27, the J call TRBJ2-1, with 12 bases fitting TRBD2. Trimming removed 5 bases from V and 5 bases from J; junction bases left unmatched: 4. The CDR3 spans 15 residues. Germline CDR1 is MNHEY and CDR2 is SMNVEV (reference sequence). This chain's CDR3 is CASSPWTSGDNEQFF. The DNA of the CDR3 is TGTGCCAGCAGTCCGTGGACTAGCGGGGACAATGAGCAGTTCTTC.

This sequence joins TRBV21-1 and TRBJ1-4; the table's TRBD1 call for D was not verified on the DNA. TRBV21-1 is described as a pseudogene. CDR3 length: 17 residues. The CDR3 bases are TGTGCCAGCAGCAAAGGGGGGCTGGACAGGGGCTGGCGGAAACTGTTTTTT. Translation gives CASSKGGLDRGWRKLFF.

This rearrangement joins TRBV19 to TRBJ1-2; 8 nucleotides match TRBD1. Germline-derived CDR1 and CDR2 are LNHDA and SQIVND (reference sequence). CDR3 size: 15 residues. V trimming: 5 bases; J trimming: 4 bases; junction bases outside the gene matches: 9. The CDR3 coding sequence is TGTGCCAGTAGTTCAACCGACAGGGGTGGCTATGGCTACACCTTC. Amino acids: CASSSTDRGGYGYTF.

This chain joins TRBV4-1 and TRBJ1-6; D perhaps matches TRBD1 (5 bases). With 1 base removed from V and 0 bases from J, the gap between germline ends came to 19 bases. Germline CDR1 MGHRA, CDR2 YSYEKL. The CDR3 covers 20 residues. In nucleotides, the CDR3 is TGCGCCAGCAGCCAAGTCCAGGGCACGAGACGAAGCTCCTATAATTCACCCCTCCACTTT. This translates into CASSQVQGTRRSSYNSPLHF.

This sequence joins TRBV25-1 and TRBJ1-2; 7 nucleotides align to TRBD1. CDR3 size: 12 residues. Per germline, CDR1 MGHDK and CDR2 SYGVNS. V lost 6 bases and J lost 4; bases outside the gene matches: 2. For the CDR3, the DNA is TGTGCCAGCAGAGGGACAGCCTATGGCTACACCTTC. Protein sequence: CASRGTAYGYTF.

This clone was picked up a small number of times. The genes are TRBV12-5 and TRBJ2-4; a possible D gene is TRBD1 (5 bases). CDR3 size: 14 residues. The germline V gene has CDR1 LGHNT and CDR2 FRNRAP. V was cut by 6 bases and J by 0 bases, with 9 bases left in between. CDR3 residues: CASGLGLAKNIQYF. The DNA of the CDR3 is TGTGCTAGTGGCCTGGGGCTAGCCAAAAACATTCAGTACTTC.

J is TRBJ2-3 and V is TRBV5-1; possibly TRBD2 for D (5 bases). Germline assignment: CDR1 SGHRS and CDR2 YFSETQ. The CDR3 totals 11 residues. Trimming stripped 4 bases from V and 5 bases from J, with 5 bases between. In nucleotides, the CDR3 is TGCGCCAGCAGCCGGGGAGATACGCAGTATTTT. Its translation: CASSRGDTQYF.

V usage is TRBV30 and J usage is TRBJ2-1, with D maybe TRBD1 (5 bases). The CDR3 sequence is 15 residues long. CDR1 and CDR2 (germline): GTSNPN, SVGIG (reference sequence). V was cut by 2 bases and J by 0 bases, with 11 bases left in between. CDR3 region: CAWSLRTGSYNEQFF. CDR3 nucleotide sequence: TGTGCCTGGAGTCTCAGAACAGGCTCCTACAATGAGCAGTTCTTC.